A single sample gave rise to the 16 T cell receptor beta chains below, sequenced in a study of T-cell memory formation after mild COVID-19. TCRdb redid the calling of the 5' RACE reads with MiXCR, one entry per CDR3 protein. The table includes some 120,000 distinct CDR3 sequences, approximately 16% detected once. The sequenced sample consisted of PBMCs or a T cell subset sorted from them (not recorded which). These receptors were taken from an adult woman who had mild COVID-19 (a few samples of this study predate the infection). Cell type and time point are not known.

This clonotype appeared a few times. The chain carries TRBV5-1 and TRBJ2-7; D possibly uses TRBD1 or TRBD2 (5 bases each). Germline V gives CDR1 SGHRS, CDR2 YFSETQ. V was cut by 9 bases and J by 0 bases, with 10 bases left in between. This CDR3 is 12 amino acids long. Written as DNA, the CDR3 is TGCGCCACCAGAGGGGACTCCTACGAGCAGTACTTC. This translates into CATRGDSYEQYF.

The DNA for the CDR3 is TGTGCCAGCACCATGAGCCAGGGTCATTACAATGAGCAGTTCTTC. Translation: CASTMSQGHYNEQFF. The rearrangement links TRBV2 to TRBJ2-1, with D possibly being TRBD1 (5 bases). Trimming took off 7 bases at V and 4 bases at J, with 17 bases between the two ends. Per germline, CDR1 SNHLY and CDR2 FYNNEI. The CDR3 length is 15 residues.

The gene calls are TRBV7-6 and TRBJ1-4; D call uncertain. V lost 9 bases to trimming and J lost 4 bases, with 9 bases between them. This CDR3 has 12 residues. Germline V gives CDR1 SGHVS, CDR2 FNYEAQ. CDR3 nucleotides: TGTGCCAGTGGGCGCCTTAATGAAAAACTGTTTTTT. This codes for CASGRLNEKLFF.

This clonotype appeared a few times. The chain links TRBV6-1 to TRBJ2-1, with unresolved D. The length of the CDR3 is 12 residues. V shed 3 bases and J shed 8 bases, with 8 bases lying between them. The V gene's germline CDR1 is MNHNS and CDR2 SASEGT. CDR3: CASSDGFHEQFF. The CDR3 nucleotides are TGTGCCAGCAGTGACGGCTTTCATGAGCAGTTCTTC.

This sequence joins TRBV24-1 and TRBJ2-5, with TRBD2 identical over 12 bases. The germline gives CDR1 KGHDR, CDR2 SFDVKD. This CDR3 has 15 amino acids. V dropped 3 bases and J dropped 4; count of bases not matched to a gene: 2. The CDR3 DNA is TGTGCCACCAGTGATACTAGCGGGAGGATAGAGACCCAGTACTTC. Its translation is CATSDTSGRIETQYF.

The DNA of the CDR3 is TGTGCCACCAGAGACTTAACAGGACCCAGCTCCTATAATTCACCCCTCCACTTT. This encodes CATRDLTGPSSYNSPLHF. The gene calls are TRBV10-3 and TRBJ1-6, with a tentative D call TRBD1 (5 bases). The CDR3 contains 18 residues. CDR1 and CDR2 from the germline V gene are ENHRY and SYGVKD. Trimming removed 10 bases at V and 0 bases at J, with 22 bases between.

CDR3 DNA sequence: TGTGCCAGCAGCTCCGGGAGGACCCAGTACTTC. It is translated as CASSSGRTQYF. V and J are TRBV11-2 and TRBJ2-5; perhaps TRBD2 as D (6 bases). Germline loops: CDR1 SGHAT, CDR2 FQNNGV. V was pared by 4 bases and J by 7 bases, with 7 bases between. This CDR3 comprises 11 residues.

This clonotype was counted only a few times. This chain links TRBV5-1 with TRBJ2-1; 8 bases match TRBD2. Trimming took 2 bases from V and 0 from J; bases not matched to a gene: 10. CDR3 length: 18 amino acids. Germline V CDR1 and CDR2: SGHRS, YFSETQ. The CDR3 region has the DNA TGCGCCAGCAGCTTTCCCAGCGGGAGCACCCCCTCCTACAATGAGCAGTTCTTC. The encoded protein is CASSFPSGSTPSYNEQFF.

Comments on this clonotype: An end of the junction does not agree with germline; a read error may underlie this. This rearrangement joins TRBV4-1 to TRBJ2-1; D not resolved. The CDR3 runs to 12 residues. In germline, CDR1 is MGHRA, CDR2 YSYEKL. In nucleotides, the CDR3 is TGCGCCAGCAGCCAAGATTCGCTAGAGCGGTTCTTC. It codes for CASSQDSLERFF.

This clonotype was detected only a few times. The chain uses TRBV2 and TRBJ2-7; no firm D call. V was clipped by 2 bases and J by 6 bases, with 8 bases between them. Germline CDR1 and CDR2: SNHLY and FYNNEI. This CDR3 contains 12 residues. The DNA of the CDR3 is TGTGCCAGCAGTGAATGGGGTATCGAGCAGTACTTC. Protein: CASSEWGIEQYF.

V is TRBV4-1 and J is TRBJ2-1; D is unclear. CDR3 length: 14 residues. V was shortened by 0 bases and J by 8 bases, with 11 bases between the two germline ends. Germline V gene lookup returns CDR1 MGHRA and CDR2 YSYEKL. The CDR3 spells CASSQEISFDEQFF. For the CDR3, the DNA is TGCGCCAGCAGCCAAGAAATTTCTTTCGATGAGCAGTTCTTC.

V usage is TRBV7-2 and J usage is TRBJ2-7, with D maybe TRBD2 (6 bases). CDR3 length: 17 amino acids. Germline assignment: CDR1 SGHTA and CDR2 FQGNSA. V lost 5 bases to trimming and J lost 0 bases, with 20 bases between them. The chain's CDR3 is CASSLDSRVTSSYEQYF. Here the CDR3 DNA reads TGTGCCAGCAGCCTCGATAGCAGGGTGACTAGCTCCTACGAGCAGTACTTC. The whole variable domain, filled in from reference TRBV7-2 and TRBJ2-7, reads GAGVSQSPSNKVTEKGKDVELRCDPISGHTALYWYRQSLGQGLEFLIYFQGNSAPDKSGLPSDRFSAERTGGSVSTLTIQRTQQEDSAVYLCASSLDSRVTSSYEQYFGPGTRLTVT.

The genes are TRBV3-1 and TRBJ2-7, with D perhaps being TRBD1 or TRBD2 (5 bases each). Germline CDR1 and CDR2: LGHDT and YNNKEL (reference sequence). The CDR3 is 14 residues long. Between the trimmed V and J ends, which lost 4 bases and 3 bases, there was a span of 13 bases. The CDR3, as DNA: TGTGCCAGCAGCCCAGCTGGGACGGGCTACGAGCAGTACTTC. Translated, it gives CASSPAGTGYEQYF.

This clonotype was recorded a few times. J is TRBJ2-5 and V is TRBV12-3 or TRBV12-4, with TRBD2 matching 12 bases. With V trimmed by 6 bases and J by 1 base, 9 bases remained unmatched. This CDR3 is built from 17 residues. The CDR3 DNA reads as TGTGCCAGCAGCGCGGGACTAGCGGGCATCCCCCAAGAGACCCAGTACTTC. Protein product: CASSAGLAGIPQETQYF.

This clonotype is a singleton in its sample. The chain uses TRBV14 and TRBJ2-7; 7 nucleotides align to TRBD1. The CDR3 consists of 15 residues. Per the germline V gene, CDR1 is SGHDN and CDR2 is FVKESK. With V trimmed by 0 bases and J by 4 bases, 6 bases remained unmatched. This CDR3 is CASSQDWRQGYEQYF. CDR3 sequence (DNA): TGTGCCAGCAGCCAAGATTGGAGACAGGGTTACGAGCAGTACTTC.

The chain has TRBV27 and TRBJ2-7, with D possibly being TRBD2 (6 bases). CDR3 length equals 15 residues. The germline V gene encodes CDR1 MNHEY and CDR2 SMNVEV (reference sequence). The V gene lost 6 bases and the J gene lost 4 bases, with 19 bases spanning the gap. The CDR3 region is CASSRDGAGRYEQYF. The DNA for the CDR3 is TGTGCCAGCAGCCGCGACGGCGCTGGGAGGTACGAGCAGTACTTC.